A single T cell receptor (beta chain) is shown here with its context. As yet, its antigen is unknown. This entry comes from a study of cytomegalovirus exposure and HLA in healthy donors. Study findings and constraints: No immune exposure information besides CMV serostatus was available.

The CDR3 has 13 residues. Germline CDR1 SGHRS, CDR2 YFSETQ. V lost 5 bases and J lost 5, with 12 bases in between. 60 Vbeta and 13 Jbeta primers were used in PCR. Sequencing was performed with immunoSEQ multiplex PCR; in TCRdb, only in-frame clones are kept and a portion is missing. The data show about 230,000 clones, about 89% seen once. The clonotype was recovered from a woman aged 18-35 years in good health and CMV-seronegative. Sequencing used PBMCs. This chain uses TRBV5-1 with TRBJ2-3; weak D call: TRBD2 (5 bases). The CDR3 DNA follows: TGCGCCAGCAGAAAGGGAGTTGGAGATACGCAGTATTTT. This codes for CASRKGVGDTQYF.